The clone carrying this T cell receptor beta chain was seen once. The sample is drawn from a study of blood T cell repertoires in COVID-19. The assay was immunoSEQ multiplex PCR, and TCRdb's table has in-frame clones only and misses some. The profile shows 400,000 or so clones, 70% to 90% of them singletons. The length of the CDR3 is 15 residues. Germline CDR1 is MGHRA and CDR2 is YSYEKL. Trimming took 4 bases from V and 1 from J, leaving 11 bases between them. The sequence came from a human donor in a cohort sampled during active COVID-19. The chain joins TRBV4-1 to TRBJ2-1, with D possibly TRBD2 on 7 matching bases. Material: peripheral blood. The CDR3 nucleotides read TGCGCCAGCAGCCTAAGGGGGGGATCCTACAATGAGCAGTTCTTC. Encoded protein: CASSLRGGSYNEQFF.